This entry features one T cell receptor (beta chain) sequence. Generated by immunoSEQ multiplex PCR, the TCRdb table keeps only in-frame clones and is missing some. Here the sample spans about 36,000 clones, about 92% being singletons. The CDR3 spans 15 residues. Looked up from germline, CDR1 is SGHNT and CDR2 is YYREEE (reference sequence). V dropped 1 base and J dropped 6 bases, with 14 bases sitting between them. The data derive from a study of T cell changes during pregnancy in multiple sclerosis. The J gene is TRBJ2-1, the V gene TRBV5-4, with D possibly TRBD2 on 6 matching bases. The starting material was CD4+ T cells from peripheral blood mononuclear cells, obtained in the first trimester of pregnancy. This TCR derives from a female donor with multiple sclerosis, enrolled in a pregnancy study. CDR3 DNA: TGTGCCAGCAGCTTGCCGACTAGGTCTGGCAATGAGCAGTTCTTC. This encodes CASSLPTRSGNEQFF.